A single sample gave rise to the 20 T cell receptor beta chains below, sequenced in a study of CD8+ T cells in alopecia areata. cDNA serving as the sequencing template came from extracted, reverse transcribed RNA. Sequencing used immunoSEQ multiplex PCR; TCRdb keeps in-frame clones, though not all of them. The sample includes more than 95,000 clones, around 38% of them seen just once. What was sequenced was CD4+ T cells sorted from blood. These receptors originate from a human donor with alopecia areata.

Here the CDR3 reads CASRDLNSPLHF. In DNA, the CDR3 is TGTGCCAGCAGGGACCTTAATTCACCCCTCCACTTT. The gene calls are TRBV6-5 and TRBJ1-6, with D uncertain. V shed 6 bases and J shed 6 bases, with 6 bases lying between them. Germline assignment: CDR1 MNHEY and CDR2 SVGAGI. This CDR3 contains 12 residues.

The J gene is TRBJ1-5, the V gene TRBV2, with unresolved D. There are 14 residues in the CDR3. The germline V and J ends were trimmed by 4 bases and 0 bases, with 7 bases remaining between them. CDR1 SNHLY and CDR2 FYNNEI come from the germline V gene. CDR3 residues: CASSVPDSNQPQHF. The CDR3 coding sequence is TGTGCCAGCAGTGTGCCGGATAGCAATCAGCCCCAGCATTTT.

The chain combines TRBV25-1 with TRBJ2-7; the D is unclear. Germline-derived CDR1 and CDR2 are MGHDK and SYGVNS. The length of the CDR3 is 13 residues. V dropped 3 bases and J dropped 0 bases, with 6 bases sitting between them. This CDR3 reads CASSDRVSYEQYF. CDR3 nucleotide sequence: TGTGCCAGCAGTGACCGGGTCTCCTACGAGCAGTACTTC.

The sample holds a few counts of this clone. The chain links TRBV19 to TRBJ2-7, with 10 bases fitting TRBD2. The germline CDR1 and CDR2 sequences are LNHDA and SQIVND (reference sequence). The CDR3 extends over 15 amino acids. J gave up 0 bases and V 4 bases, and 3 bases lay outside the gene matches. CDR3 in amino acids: CASSRLAGDSYEQYF. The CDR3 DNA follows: TGTGCCAGTAGTAGACTAGCGGGCGACTCCTACGAGCAGTACTTC.

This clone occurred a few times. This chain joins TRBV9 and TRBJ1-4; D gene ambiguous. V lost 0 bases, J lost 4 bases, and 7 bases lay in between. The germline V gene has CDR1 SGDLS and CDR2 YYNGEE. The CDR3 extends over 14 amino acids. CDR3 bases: TGTGCCAGCAGCGTAGGGCAGCGTAATGAAAAACTGTTTTTT. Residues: CASSVGQRNEKLFF.

The CDR3 loop reads CASSLETGYKDTEAFF. CDR3 bases: TGTGCCAGCAGCTTGGAGACAGGGTATAAGGACACTGAAGCTTTCTTT. The rearrangement uses TRBV5-6 and TRBJ1-1; 7 bases agree with TRBD1. Losses at the gene ends were 0 bases for V and 3 bases for J; bases not matched to a gene: 8. This CDR3 region has 16 residues. CDR1 SGHDT and CDR2 YYEEEE come from the germline V gene.

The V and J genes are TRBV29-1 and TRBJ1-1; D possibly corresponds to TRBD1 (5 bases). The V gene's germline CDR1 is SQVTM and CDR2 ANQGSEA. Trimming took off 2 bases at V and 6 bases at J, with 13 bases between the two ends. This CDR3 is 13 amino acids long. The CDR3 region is CSVESGLYAEAFF. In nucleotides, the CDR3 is TGCAGCGTTGAATCAGGGTTGTATGCTGAAGCTTTCTTT.

The CDR3 is CSADGLGRTVQETQYF. The CDR3 DNA reads TGCAGCGCTGACGGGTTGGGGCGGACGGTACAAGAGACCCAGTACTTC. The chain joins TRBV29-1 to TRBJ2-5, with D tentatively TRBD1 (5 bases). Germline loops: CDR1 SQVTM, CDR2 ANQGSEA. V was shortened by 7 bases and J by 2 bases, with 23 bases between the two germline ends. The length of the CDR3 is 16 residues.

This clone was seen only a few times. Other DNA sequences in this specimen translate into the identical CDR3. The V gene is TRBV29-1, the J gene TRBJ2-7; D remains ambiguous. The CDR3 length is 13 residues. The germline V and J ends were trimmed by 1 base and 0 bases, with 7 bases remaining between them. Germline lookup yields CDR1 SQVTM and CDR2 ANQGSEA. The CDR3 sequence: CSVEVLSSYEQYF. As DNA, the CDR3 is TGCAGCGTTGAAGTACTGAGCTCCTACGAGCAGTACTTC.

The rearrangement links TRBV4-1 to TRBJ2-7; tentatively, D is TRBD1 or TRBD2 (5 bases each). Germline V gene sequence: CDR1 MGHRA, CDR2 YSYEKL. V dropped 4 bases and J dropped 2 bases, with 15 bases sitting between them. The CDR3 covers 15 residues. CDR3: CASSLAGRDAYEQYF. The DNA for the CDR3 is TGCGCCAGCAGCCTCGCCGGCAGGGACGCCTACGAGCAGTACTTC.

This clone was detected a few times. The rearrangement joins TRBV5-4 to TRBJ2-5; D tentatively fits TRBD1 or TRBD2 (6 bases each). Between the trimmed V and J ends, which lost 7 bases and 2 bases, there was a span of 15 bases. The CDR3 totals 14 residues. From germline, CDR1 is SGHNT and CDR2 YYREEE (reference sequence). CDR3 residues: CASSQRGTQETQYF. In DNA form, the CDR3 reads TGTGCCAGCTCTCAGAGGGGGACTCAAGAGACCCAGTACTTC.

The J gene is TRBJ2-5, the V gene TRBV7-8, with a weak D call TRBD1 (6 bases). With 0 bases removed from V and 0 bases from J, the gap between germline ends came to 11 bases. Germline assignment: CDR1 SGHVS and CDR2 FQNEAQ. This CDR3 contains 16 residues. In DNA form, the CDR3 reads TGTGCCAGCAGCTTAGCGGGGGCAACCTACCAAGAGACCCAGTACTTC. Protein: CASSLAGATYQETQYF.

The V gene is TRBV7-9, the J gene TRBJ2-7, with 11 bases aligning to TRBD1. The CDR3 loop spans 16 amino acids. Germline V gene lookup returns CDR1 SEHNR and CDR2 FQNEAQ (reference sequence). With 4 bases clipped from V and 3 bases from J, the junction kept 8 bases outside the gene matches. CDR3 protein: CASSYPPGQGDYEQYF. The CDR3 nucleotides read TGTGCCAGCAGCTACCCCCCGGGACAGGGGGACTACGAGCAGTACTTC.

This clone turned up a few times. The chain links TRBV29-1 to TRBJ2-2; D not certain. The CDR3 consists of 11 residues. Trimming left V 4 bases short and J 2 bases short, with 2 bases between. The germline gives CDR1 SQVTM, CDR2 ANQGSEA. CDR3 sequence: CSVANTGELFF. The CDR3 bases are TGCAGCGTTGCCAACACCGGGGAGCTGTTTTTT.

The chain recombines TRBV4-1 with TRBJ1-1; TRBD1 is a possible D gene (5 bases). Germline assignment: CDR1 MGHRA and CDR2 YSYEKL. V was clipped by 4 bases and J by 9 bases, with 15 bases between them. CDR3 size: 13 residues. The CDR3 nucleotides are TGCGCCAGCAGCCTCCCTCTGGGACCGCAAGCTTTCTTT. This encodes CASSLPLGPQAFF.

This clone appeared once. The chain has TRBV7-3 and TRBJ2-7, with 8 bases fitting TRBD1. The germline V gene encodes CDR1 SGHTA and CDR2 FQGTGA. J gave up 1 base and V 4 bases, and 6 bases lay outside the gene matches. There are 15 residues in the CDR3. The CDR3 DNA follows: TGTGCCAGCAGCTCGCCGGGACAGGCGTCCTACGAGCAGTACTTC. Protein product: CASSSPGQASYEQYF. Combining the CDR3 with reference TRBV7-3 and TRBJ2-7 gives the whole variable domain GAGVSQTPSNKVTEKGKYVELRCDPISGHTALYWYRQSLGQGPEFLIYFQGTGAADDSGLPNDRFFAVRPEGSVSTLKIQRTERGDSAVYLCASSSPGQASYEQYFGPGTRLTVT.

The CDR3 DNA sequence: TGCAGCGGGGGACAGAGCTCCTACAATGAGCAGTTCTTC. It is translated as CSGGQSSYNEQFF. The chain uses TRBV29-1 and TRBJ2-1; 7 bases align to TRBD1. This CDR3 has 13 residues. Germline loops: CDR1 SQVTM, CDR2 ANQGSEA. Trimming cost V 7 bases and J 0 bases; bases outside gene matches: 3.

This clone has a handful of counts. Written as DNA, the CDR3 is TGTGCCAGCAGCTTAGCGGCGGGGAACTACGAGCAGTACTTC. This encodes CASSLAAGNYEQYF. This chain joins TRBV7-2 and TRBJ2-7, with D perhaps TRBD2 (6 bases). V shed 0 bases and J shed 3 bases, with 9 bases lying between them. This CDR3 is built from 14 residues. Germline V CDR1 and CDR2: SGHTA, FQGNSA. Full variable domain (outside the CDR3, taken from reference TRBV7-2 and TRBJ2-7): GAGVSQSPSNKVTEKGKDVELRCDPISGHTALYWYRQSLGQGLEFLIYFQGNSAPDKSGLPSDRFSAERTGGSVSTLTIQRTQQEDSAVYLCASSLAAGNYEQYFGPGTRLTVT.

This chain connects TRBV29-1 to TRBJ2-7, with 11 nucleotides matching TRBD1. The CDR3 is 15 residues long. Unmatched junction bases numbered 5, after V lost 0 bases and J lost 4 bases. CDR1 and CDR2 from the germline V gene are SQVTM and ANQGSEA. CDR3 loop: CSVEEKGTGGYEQYF. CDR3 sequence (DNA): TGCAGCGTTGAAGAAAAGGGGACAGGGGGTTACGAGCAGTACTTC.

CDR3 in DNA: TGTGCCTGGAGTCGGGGGGACTACAATGAGCAGTTCTTC. Protein product: CAWSRGDYNEQFF. V and J are TRBV30 and TRBJ2-1; 7 positions match TRBD2. Germline trimming cut 2 bases from V and 3 bases from J; bases unmatched to any gene: 1. CDR3 length: 13 amino acids. Germline V gene data show CDR1 as GTSNPN and CDR2 as SVGIG (reference sequence).